The next 20 T cell receptor beta chains were all read from a single sample in a study of blood T cell repertoires in COVID-19. Method: immunoSEQ multiplex PCR; TCRdb's copy keeps in-frame clones and lacks some. This table has 250,000 or so clones, 70% to 80% appearing once. Sequences were obtained from peripheral blood. Every receptor here comes from a woman over 75 with acute or convalescent COVID-19.

The chain couples TRBV7-9 to TRBJ2-7, with 8 nucleotides matching TRBD2. The CDR3 has 16 residues. The ends lost 1 base at V and 5 bases at J; junction bases unmatched: 10. The germline gives CDR1 SEHNR, CDR2 FQNEAQ (reference sequence). The CDR3 DNA is TGTGCCAGCAGCTTAGGCGGCGGGGGGCGCACGGACGAGCAGTACTTC. Translating it yields CASSLGGGGRTDEQYF.

This clone has just one count. The chain carries TRBV15 and TRBJ2-1, with TRBD2 matching 12 bases. J was trimmed by 6 bases and V by 5 bases; bases with no gene match: 8. Per germline, CDR1 LNHNV and CDR2 YYDKDF (reference sequence). The CDR3 consists of 16 residues. The CDR3 DNA is TGTGCCACCAGCGGAGGACTAGCGGGACGTTCCAATGAGCAGTTCTTC. Encoded protein: CATSGGLAGRSNEQFF.

This chain links TRBV3-1 (or the pseudogene TRBV3-2) with TRBJ1-1, with no clear D. The CDR3 totals 13 residues. V lost 2 bases and J lost 5, with 9 bases in between. Germline assignment: CDR1 LGHDT and CDR2 YNNKEL (reference sequence). The CDR3 sequence is CASSQYQTTEAFF. The CDR3 DNA reads as TGTGCCAGCAGCCAATATCAGACTACTGAAGCTTTCTTT.

The J gene is TRBJ1-3, the V gene TRBV30; the D is unclear. Trimming took off 1 base at V and 3 bases at J, with 4 bases between the two ends. This CDR3 contains 12 residues. CDR1 GTSNPN and CDR2 SVGIG come from the germline V gene (reference sequence). DNA for the CDR3: TGTGCCTGGAGTGGCAGTGGAAACACCATATATTTT. Amino acids: CAWSGSGNTIYF. The full variable domain, completed using reference TRBV30 and TRBJ1-3, is SQTIHQWPATLVQPVGSPLSLECTVEGTSNPNLYWYRQAAGRGLQLLFYSVGIGQISSEVPQNLSASRPQDRQFILSSKKLLLSDSGFYLCAWSGSGNTIYFGEGSWLTVV.

The rearrangement uses TRBV30 and TRBJ2-3; TRBD1 aligns across 8 bases. Germline CDR1 reads GTSNPN; CDR2 reads SVGIG (reference sequence). V lost 0 bases, J lost 5 bases, and 1 base stayed unmatched. The CDR3 spans 13 residues. The CDR3 loop is CAWSVGTGDTQYF. The CDR3 coding sequence is TGTGCCTGGAGTGTAGGGACAGGAGATACGCAGTATTTT.

The J gene is TRBJ2-4, the V gene TRBV2; D is possibly TRBD2 (5 bases). Trimming removed 5 bases from V and 0 bases from J, with 8 bases in between. Germline-derived CDR1 and CDR2 are SNHLY and FYNNEI. CDR3 length: 14 amino acids. CDR3 nucleotide sequence: TGTGCCAGCAGTAAAGGACTAGCCAAAAACATTCAGTACTTC. Protein sequence: CASSKGLAKNIQYF.

This clone came up once. J is TRBJ1-2 and V is TRBV29-1, with D possibly being TRBD1 (6 bases). In germline, CDR1 is SQVTM, CDR2 ANQGSEA. The CDR3 is made up of 12 amino acids. V was trimmed by 4 bases and J by 6 bases, leaving 12 bases between them. CDR3 DNA: TGCAGCGTTGCGTCAGGGGCTGATGGCTACACCTTC. Translation: CSVASGADGYTF.

This clone was seen only a few times. The chain couples TRBV14 to TRBJ1-2, with TRBD1 as a possible D gene (6 bases). The V gene lost 1 base and the J gene lost 8 bases, with 14 bases spanning the gap. This CDR3 region has 14 residues. CDR1 SGHDN and CDR2 FVKESK come from the germline V gene. CDR3 protein: CASSQVDLGAGYTF. CDR3 coding DNA: TGTGCCAGCAGCCAAGTGGACCTGGGGGCCGGCTACACCTTC.

This clone has a single count. The gene calls are TRBV19 and TRBJ1-2, with 11 bases lining up with TRBD1. CDR3 length: 14 residues. J was trimmed by 8 bases and V by 7 bases; bases with no gene match: 9. The germline V gene has CDR1 LNHDA and CDR2 SQIVND (reference sequence). CDR3: CASTRGQGGLGYTF. CDR3 DNA sequence: TGTGCCAGTACCCGGGGACAGGGGGGCTTGGGCTACACCTTC.

The rearrangement uses TRBV27 and TRBJ2-1, with D possibly matching TRBD2 (5 bases). Trimming took 2 bases from V and 0 from J, leaving 11 bases between them. The CDR3 is 16 residues long. Germline-derived CDR1 and CDR2 are MNHEY and SMNVEV (reference sequence). CDR3 bases: TGTGCCAGCAGTTTAAAGGGAGCCAGCTCCTACAATGAGCAGTTCTTC. Residues: CASSLKGASSYNEQFF.

The V gene is TRBV15, the J gene TRBJ1-1; D remains ambiguous. The CDR3 consists of 14 residues. V lost 1 base and J 3 bases, leaving 9 bases between the germline ends. Per the germline V gene, CDR1 is LNHNV and CDR2 is YYDKDF (reference sequence). Here the CDR3 DNA reads TGTGCCACCAGCAGAGGGGCAGGATACACTGAAGCTTTCTTT. It is translated as CATSRGAGYTEAFF.

The chain carries TRBV6-5 and TRBJ1-3; D is uncertain. This CDR3 comprises 14 residues. Germline lookup yields CDR1 MNHEY and CDR2 SVGAGI. Trimming stripped 8 bases from V and 0 bases from J, with 11 bases between. The CDR3 here is CASEEVTSGNTIYF. DNA for the CDR3: TGTGCCAGCGAAGAGGTGACCTCTGGAAACACCATATATTTT.

This clone was observed many times. The gene calls are TRBV5-6 and TRBJ1-2; D perhaps matches TRBD1 (5 bases). The ends were cut back, 0 bases at V and 3 bases at J, with 21 bases in the middle. There are 18 residues in the CDR3. Germline V gene data show CDR1 as SGHDT and CDR2 as YYEEEE. The CDR3 region has the DNA TGTGCCAGCAGCTTGGGCTTGCGTCGGGGGTATGGAGACTATGGCTACACCTTC. Amino acids: CASSLGLRRGYGDYGYTF.

With regard to this clone: The same CDR3 arises from other DNA sequences in this sample as well. The chain employs TRBV11-2 and TRBJ2-3, with D maybe TRBD2 (7 bases). The germline gives CDR1 SGHAT, CDR2 FQNNGV. The germline V and J ends were trimmed by 6 bases and 5 bases, with 18 bases remaining between them. CDR3 size: 15 residues. CDR3 in DNA: TGTGCCAGCAGTTTGGGGGGGGCCGCAGGAGATACGCAGTATTTT. Protein product: CASSLGGAAGDTQYF.

The J gene is TRBJ1-2, the V gene TRBV7-2; D gene uncertain. The V end lost 0 bases, the J end lost 2 bases, and 7 bases lay between the germline ends. This CDR3 region has 14 residues. Germline V gene sequence: CDR1 SGHTA, CDR2 FQGNSA. CDR3 in amino acids: CASSLAPMNYGYTF. The CDR3 bases are TGTGCCAGCAGCTTAGCCCCTATGAACTATGGCTACACCTTC.

In its sample, this clone was seen many times. The J gene is TRBJ1-6, the V gene TRBV27; TRBD1 aligns across 7 bases. Germline V lookup: CDR1 MNHEY, CDR2 SMNVEV (reference sequence). With V trimmed by 3 bases and J by 10 bases, 3 bases remained unmatched. This CDR3 is built from 13 residues. The CDR3 DNA sequence: TGTGCCAGCAGTTTCGGGACAGTGTCACCCCTCCACTTT. This gives the protein CASSFGTVSPLHF.

The CDR3 nucleotides are TGTGCCAGCAGCATTGGGACTAGCGGGGGTCAAGAGACCCAGTACTTC. It yields the protein CASSIGTSGGQETQYF. This chain links TRBV7-2 with TRBJ2-5; 14 bases fit TRBD2. The CDR3 has 16 residues. Per germline, CDR1 SGHTA and CDR2 FQGNSA. With 5 bases clipped from V and 2 bases from J, the junction kept 4 bases outside the gene matches.

This clone was detected a few times. CDR3 DNA: TGTGCCAGCAGCCCCTTACAGGGAACCTACAATGAGCAGTTCTTC. This encodes CASSPLQGTYNEQFF. The J gene is TRBJ2-1, the V gene TRBV5-8; TRBD1 might be the D (6 bases). V was pared by 4 bases and J by 2 bases, with 13 bases between. CDR3 length: 15 amino acids. Germline CDR1 is SGHTS and CDR2 is YDEGEE.

The CDR3 spells CASQHGGGYTF. CDR3 nucleotide sequence: TGTGCCAGTCAACATGGGGGGGGCTACACCTTC. J is TRBJ1-2 and V is TRBV19; TRBD1 is a possible D gene (5 bases). In germline, CDR1 is LNHDA, CDR2 SQIVND (reference sequence). V was pared by 8 bases and J by 8 bases, with 12 bases between. The CDR3 loop spans 11 amino acids. The full variable domain, rest sourced from reference TRBV19 and TRBJ1-2, is DGGITQSPKYLFRKEGQNVTLSCEQNLNHDAMYWYRQDPGQGLRLIYYSQIVNDFQKGDIAEGYSVSREKKESFPLTVTSAQKNPTAFYLCASQHGGGYTFGSGTRLTVV.

The chain has TRBV19 and TRBJ2-7; 8 bases fit TRBD1. Germline V lookup: CDR1 LNHDA, CDR2 SQIVND (reference sequence). CDR3 length equals 13 residues. V shed 5 bases and J 4 bases; nucleotides not matched to a gene: 4. The CDR3 loop reads CASSLGQGYEQYF. In DNA form, the CDR3 reads TGTGCCAGTAGTTTAGGACAGGGTTACGAGCAGTACTTC.